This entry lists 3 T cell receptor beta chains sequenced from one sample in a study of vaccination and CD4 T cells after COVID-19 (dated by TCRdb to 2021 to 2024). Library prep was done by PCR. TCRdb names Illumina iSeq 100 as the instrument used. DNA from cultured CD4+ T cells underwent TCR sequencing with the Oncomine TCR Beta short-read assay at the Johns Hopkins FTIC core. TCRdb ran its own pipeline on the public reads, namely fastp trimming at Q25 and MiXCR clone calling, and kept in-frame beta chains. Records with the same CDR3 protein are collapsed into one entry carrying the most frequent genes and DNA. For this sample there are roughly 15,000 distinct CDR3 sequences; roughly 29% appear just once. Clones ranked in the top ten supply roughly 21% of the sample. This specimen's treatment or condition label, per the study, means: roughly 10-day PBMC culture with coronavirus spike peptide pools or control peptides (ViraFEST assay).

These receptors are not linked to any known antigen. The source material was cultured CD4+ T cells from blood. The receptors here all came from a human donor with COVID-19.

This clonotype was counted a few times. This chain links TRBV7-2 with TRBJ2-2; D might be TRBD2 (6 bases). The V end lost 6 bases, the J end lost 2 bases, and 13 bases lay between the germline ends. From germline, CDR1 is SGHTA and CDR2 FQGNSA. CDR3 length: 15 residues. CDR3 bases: TGTGCCAGCAGATTTAGCGGTTCAAACACCGGGGAGCTGTTTTTT. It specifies CASRFSGSNTGELFF.

CDR3 DNA sequence: TGTGCCAGCAGCTTAGAAGGACCCACAGGGTTTGGCAATCAGCCCCAGCATTTT. The encoded protein is CASSLEGPTGFGNQPQHF. The rearrangement joins TRBV7-2 to TRBJ1-5, with D perhaps TRBD1 (6 bases). The CDR3 is 18 amino acids. Trimming cost V 1 base and J 2 bases, with 18 bases left between them. Germline V gene lookup returns CDR1 SGHTA and CDR2 FQGNSA.

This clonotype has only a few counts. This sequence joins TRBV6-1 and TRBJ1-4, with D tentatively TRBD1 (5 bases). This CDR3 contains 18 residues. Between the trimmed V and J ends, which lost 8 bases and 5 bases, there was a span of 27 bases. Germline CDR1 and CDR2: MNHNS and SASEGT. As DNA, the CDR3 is TGTGCCAGCCAGACGGGATCCCTAGAATCTCGGGACAATGAAAAACTGTTTTTT. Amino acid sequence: CASQTGSLESRDNEKLFF.